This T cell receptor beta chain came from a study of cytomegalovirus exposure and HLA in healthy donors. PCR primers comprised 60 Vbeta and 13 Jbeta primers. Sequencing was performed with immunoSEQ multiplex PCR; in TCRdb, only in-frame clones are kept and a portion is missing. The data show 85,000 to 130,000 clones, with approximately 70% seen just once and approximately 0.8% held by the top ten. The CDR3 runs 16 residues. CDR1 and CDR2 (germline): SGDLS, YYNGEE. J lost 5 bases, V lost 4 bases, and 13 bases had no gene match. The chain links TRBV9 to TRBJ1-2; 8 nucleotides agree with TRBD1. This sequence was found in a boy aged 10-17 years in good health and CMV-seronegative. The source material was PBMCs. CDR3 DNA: TGTGCCAGCAGCAAGACCCTGACAGGGGTAGGGTATGGCTACACCTTC. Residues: CASSKTLTGVGYGYTF.